These 15 T cell receptor beta chains were all obtained from the same sample, sequenced in a study of T cell clonality in common variable immunodeficiency. The table came from immunoSEQ multiplex PCR; TCRdb's copy has only in-frame clones and leaves some out. This record lists over 30,000 clones, none seen once only, and the top ten clones contain 3.8%. The sequencing input was peripheral blood mononuclear cells. The source of these receptors is a person aged 18 to 70 in good health.

At least ten counts were recorded for this clone. The CDR3 goes on 3 residues after the read ends, and that part is filled in from the germline J gene. The J gene is TRBJ2-7, the V gene TRBV5-1; 11 nucleotides align to TRBD2. This CDR3 has 14 residues. Trimming removed 4 bases from V and 3 bases from J; junction bases left unmatched: 3. Per the germline V gene, CDR1 is SGHRS and CDR2 is YFSETQ. The sequenced CDR3 bases are TGCGCCAGCAGCCGTCTAGCGGGAGGCTACGAG. It codes for CASSRLAGGYE. The full CDR3 protein reads CASSRLAGGYEQYF.

This clone was counted at least ten times. The DNA ends 3 residues before the CDR3 does, and the rest of the CDR3 is filled in from the germline J gene. This chain links TRBV20-1 with TRBJ2-7; 8 nucleotides agree with TRBD2. CDR1 and CDR2 (germline): DFQATT, SNEGSKA (reference sequence). This CDR3 contains 15 residues. V was pared by 4 bases and J by 0 bases, with 8 bases of the junction left unmatched. The CDR3: CSANRLAPISYEQYF. Partial CDR3 DNA: TGCAGTGCTAATCGACTAGCGCCGATCTCCTACGAG.

The sample holds many counts of this clone. The read stops 3 residues short of the end of the CDR3; the missing end is completed from the germline J gene. The chain links TRBV7-9 to TRBJ2-7, with D possibly matching TRBD1 (6 bases). Germline values: CDR1 SEHNR, CDR2 FQNEAQ (reference sequence). This CDR3 contains 12 residues. V was pared by 5 bases and J by 3 bases, with 8 bases between. CDR3 in amino acids: CASSARGYEQYF. The CDR3 DNA, read in part, is TGTGCCAGCAGCGCCAGGGGCTACGAG.

This clone has at least ten counts. CDR3 loop: CASRARVKNEKLFF. CDR3 DNA (partial): TGCGCCAGCAGGGCCAGGGTTAAAAATGAAAAA. The V call is TRBV10-2, the J call TRBJ1-4; TRBD1 might be the D (5 bases). The read ends 3 residues early relative to the CDR3; the germline J gene fills the gap. The V and J ends lost 6 bases and 5 bases respectively, with 13 bases between them. This CDR3 comprises 14 residues. Per germline, CDR1 WSHSY and CDR2 SAAADI.

This clone was seen many times. Partial CDR3 DNA: TGCGCCAGCAGCTTGGCCGTGGATAATAGGGCAGATACG. Amino acid sequence: CASSLAVDNRADT. The whole CDR3 region reads CASSLAVDNRADTQYF. V and J are TRBV5-1 and TRBJ2-3, with D hard to call. The read gets to within 3 residues of the CDR3 end, and the germline J gene fills in the rest. Trimming left V 0 bases short and J 4 bases short, with 15 bases between. Germline V gene data show CDR1 as SGHRS and CDR2 as YFSETQ. There are 16 residues in the CDR3.

This clone showed up many times. Sequencing ends 3 residues short of the CDR3 end; the germline J gene provides the rest. The rearrangement uses TRBV10-3 and TRBJ2-7; D tentatively reads TRBD1 or TRBD2 (5 bases each). Germline V gene lookup returns CDR1 ENHRY and CDR2 SYGVKD. This CDR3 is built from 21 residues. The V end was cut by 2 bases, the J end by 3 bases, with 32 bases between. CDR3 bases read: TGTGCCATCAGTGAGGAGGGTGGGGCAGGCTATATCCGTCCGCAAATCTACGAG. It translates to CAISEEGGAGYIRPQIYE. The whole CDR3 sequence reads CAISEEGGAGYIRPQIYEQYF.

This clone was recorded at least ten times. The CDR3 end is not reached by the read, which stops 3 residues before it; the germline J gene fills it in. The genes are TRBV19 and TRBJ2-7; TRBD2 agrees at 10 bases. Looked up from germline, CDR1 is LNHDA and CDR2 is SQIVND (reference sequence). V lost 6 bases and J lost 6; bases outside the gene matches: 8. The CDR3 extends over 14 amino acids. The CDR3 DNA, read in part, is TGTGCCAGTAGCCCCACTAGCGGGATTCTCGAG. It yields the protein CASSPTSGILE. The whole CDR3 protein reads CASSPTSGILEQYF.

This clone was detected ten times or more. The read ends 3 residues early relative to the CDR3; the germline J gene fills the gap. This chain links TRBV19 with TRBJ2-3; TRBD1 is a possible D gene (6 bases). Trimming took 5 bases from V and 2 from J, leaving 17 bases between them. Germline CDR1 reads LNHDA; CDR2 reads SQIVND (reference sequence). The CDR3 covers 16 residues. The CDR3 loop reads CASSLLTGWNTDTQYF. The CDR3 bases that were read are TGTGCCAGTAGTCTCCTAACAGGGTGGAACACAGATACG.

This clone was seen many times. The read terminates 3 residues before the CDR3 end, so the remaining end is supplied by the germline J gene. The V call is TRBV7-9, the J call TRBJ2-1, with D tentatively TRBD2 (5 bases). Per the germline V gene, CDR1 is SEHNR and CDR2 is FQNEAQ (reference sequence). The CDR3 contains 13 residues. V dropped 5 bases and J dropped 8 bases, with 13 bases sitting between them. CDR3 residues: CASSTSSMDEQFF. The CDR3 DNA, read in part, is TGTGCCAGCAGCACTAGTTCAATGGATGAG.

This clone was observed many times. The CDR3 goes on 3 residues after the read ends, and that part is filled in from the germline J gene. This rearrangement joins TRBV19 to TRBJ1-4, with TRBD1 as a possible D gene (6 bases). CDR1 and CDR2 (germline): LNHDA, SQIVND (reference sequence). The CDR3 covers 18 residues. Trimming left V 3 bases short and J 0 bases short, with 17 bases between. The sequenced part of the CDR3 DNA is TGTGCCAGTAGTATCATAGGGGACATGGGACCAACTAATGAAAAA. This codes for CASSIIGDMGPTNEK. The full-length CDR3 reads as CASSIIGDMGPTNEKLFF.

This clone was picked up many times. The DNA read from the CDR3 is TGCAGTGCTGGGGACAATTCCTACGAG. Its protein product is CSAGDNSYE. The whole CDR3 reads CSAGDNSYEQYF. The chain has TRBV20-1 and TRBJ2-7, with D perhaps matching TRBD1 (6 bases). From the germline J gene comes the end of the CDR3, since the read stops 3 residues before it. The V end lost 5 bases, the J end lost 1 base, and 9 bases lay between the germline ends. The CDR3 has 12 amino acids. The germline V gene encodes CDR1 DFQATT and CDR2 SNEGSKA (reference sequence).

This clone was counted ten times or more. The read comes to an end 3 residues before the CDR3 does, leaving the germline J gene to fill in the end. The chain has TRBV6-2 or TRBV6-3 and TRBJ1-5; tentatively, D is TRBD1 (5 bases). Germline CDR1 MNHEY, CDR2 SVGEGT. The V gene lost 8 bases and the J gene lost 2 bases, with 19 bases spanning the gap. The CDR3 runs to 16 residues. Partial CDR3 DNA: TGTGCCAGCTCCCACGGGGGGGGATCAGGCAATCAGCCC. Amino acids: CASSHGGGSGNQP. From start to end, the CDR3 is CASSHGGGSGNQPQHF.

At least ten counts were recorded for this clone. The read ends 3 residues early relative to the CDR3; the germline J gene fills the gap. V usage is TRBV29-1 and J usage is TRBJ1-4; 8 bases fit TRBD1. Germline-derived CDR1 and CDR2 are SQVTM and ANQGSEA. V shed 7 bases, J shed 8 bases, and the junction held 9 bases outside the gene matches. This CDR3 has 13 residues. The sequenced CDR3 bases are TGCAGCGCTTGGGCAGGGGGCGGAGAAAAA. Amino acid sequence: CSAWAGGGEK. The full CDR3 protein is CSAWAGGGEKLFF. Variable domain in full (rest from reference TRBV29-1 and TRBJ1-4): SAVISQKPSRDICQRGTSLTIQCQVDSQVTMMFWYRQQPGQSLTLIATANQGSEATYESGFVIDKFPISRPNLTFSTLTVSNMSPEDSSIYLCSAWAGGGEKLFFGSGTQLSVL.

This clone has only a few counts. The CDR3 end is not reached by the read, which stops 3 residues before it; the germline J gene fills it in. This chain connects TRBV7-2 to TRBJ1-2, with no clear D. This CDR3 has 12 amino acids. Per germline, CDR1 SGHTA and CDR2 FQGNSA. The sequenced CDR3 bases are TGTGCCAGCAGCTTAAGAACAGATACC. The encoded protein is CASSLRTDT. The CDR3 in full is CASSLRTDTYTF.

This clone was seen at least ten times. The read terminates 3 residues before the CDR3 end, so the remaining end is supplied by the germline J gene. V and J are TRBV27 and TRBJ2-3, with 7 nucleotides matching TRBD1. Germline V gene sequence: CDR1 MNHEY, CDR2 SMNVEV (reference sequence). The ends lost 4 bases at V and 3 bases at J; junction bases unmatched: 7. The CDR3 is 15 residues long. CDR3 sequence reads: CASSWGQGETDTQYF. The covered CDR3 bases are TGTGCCAGCAGTTGGGGGCAGGGGGAAACAGATACG.